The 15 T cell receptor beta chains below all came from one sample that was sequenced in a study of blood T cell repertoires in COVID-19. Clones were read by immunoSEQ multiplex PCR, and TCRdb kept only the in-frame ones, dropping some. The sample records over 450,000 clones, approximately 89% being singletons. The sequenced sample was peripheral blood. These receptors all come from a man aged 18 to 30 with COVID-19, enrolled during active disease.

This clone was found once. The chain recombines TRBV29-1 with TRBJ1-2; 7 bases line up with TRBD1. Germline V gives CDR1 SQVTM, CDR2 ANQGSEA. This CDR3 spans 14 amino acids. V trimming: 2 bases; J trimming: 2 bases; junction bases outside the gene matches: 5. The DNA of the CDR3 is TGCAGCGTTGAAAGGGGGCAGGGAAACTATGGCTACACCTTC. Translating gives CSVERGQGNYGYTF.

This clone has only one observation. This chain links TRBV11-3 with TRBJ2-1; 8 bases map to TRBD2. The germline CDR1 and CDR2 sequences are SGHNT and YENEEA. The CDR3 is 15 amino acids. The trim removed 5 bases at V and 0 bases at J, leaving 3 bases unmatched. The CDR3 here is CASSGLADSYNEQFF. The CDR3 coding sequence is TGTGCCAGCAGCGGACTAGCAGACTCCTACAATGAGCAGTTCTTC.

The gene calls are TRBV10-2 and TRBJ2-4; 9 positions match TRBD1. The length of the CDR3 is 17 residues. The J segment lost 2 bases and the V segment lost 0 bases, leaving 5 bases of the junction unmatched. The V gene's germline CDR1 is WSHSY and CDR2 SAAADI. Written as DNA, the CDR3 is TGCGCCAGCAGTGAGTCTCGGGACAGGGACACCAAAAACATTCAGTACTTC. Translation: CASSESRDRDTKNIQYF.

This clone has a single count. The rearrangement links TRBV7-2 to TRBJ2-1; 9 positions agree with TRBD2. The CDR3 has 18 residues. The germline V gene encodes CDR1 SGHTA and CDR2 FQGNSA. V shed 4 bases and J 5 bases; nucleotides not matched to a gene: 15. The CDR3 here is CASSSSRGAGGPNNEQFF. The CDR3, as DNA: TGTGCCAGCAGCTCCTCACGCGGTGCGGGAGGGCCCAACAATGAGCAGTTCTTC.

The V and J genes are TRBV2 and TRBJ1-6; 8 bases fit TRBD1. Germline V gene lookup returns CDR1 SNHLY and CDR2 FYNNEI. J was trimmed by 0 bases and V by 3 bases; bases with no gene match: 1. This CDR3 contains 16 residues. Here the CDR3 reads CASSDDRGSYNSPLHF. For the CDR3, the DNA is TGTGCCAGCAGTGACGACAGGGGCTCCTATAATTCACCCCTCCACTTT. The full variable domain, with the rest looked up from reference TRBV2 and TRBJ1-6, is EPEVTQTPSHQVTQMGQEVILRCVPISNHLYFYWYRQILGQKVEFLVSFYNNEISEKSEIFDDQFSVERPDGSNFTLKIRSTKLEDSAMYFCASSDDRGSYNSPLHFGNGTRLTVT.

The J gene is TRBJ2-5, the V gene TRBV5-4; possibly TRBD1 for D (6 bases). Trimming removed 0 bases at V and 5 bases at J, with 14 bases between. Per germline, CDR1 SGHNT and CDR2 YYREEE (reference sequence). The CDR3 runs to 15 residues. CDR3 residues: CASSLAWAGAETQYF. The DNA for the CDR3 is TGTGCCAGCAGCTTGGCCTGGGCAGGGGCCGAGACCCAGTACTTC.

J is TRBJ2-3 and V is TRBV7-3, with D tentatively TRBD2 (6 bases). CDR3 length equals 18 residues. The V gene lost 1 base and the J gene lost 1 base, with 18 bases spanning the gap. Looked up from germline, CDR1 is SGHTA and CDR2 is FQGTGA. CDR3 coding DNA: TGTGCCAGCAGCTTAAGAGGTTGGCCTCGGGAGCGCACAGATACGCAGTATTTT. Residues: CASSLRGWPRERTDTQYF.

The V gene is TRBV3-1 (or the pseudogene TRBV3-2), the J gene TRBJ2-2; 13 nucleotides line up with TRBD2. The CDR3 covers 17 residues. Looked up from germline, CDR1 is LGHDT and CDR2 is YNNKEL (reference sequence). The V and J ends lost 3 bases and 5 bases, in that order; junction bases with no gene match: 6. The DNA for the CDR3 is TGTGCCAGCAGCCAGGCGAGACTAGCGGGAGGTACCGGGGAGCTGTTTTTT. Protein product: CASSQARLAGGTGELFF.

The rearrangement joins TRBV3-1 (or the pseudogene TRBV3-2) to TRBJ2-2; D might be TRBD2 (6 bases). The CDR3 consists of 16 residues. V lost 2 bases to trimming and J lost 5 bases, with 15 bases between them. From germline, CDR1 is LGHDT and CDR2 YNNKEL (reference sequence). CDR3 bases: TGTGCCAGCAGCCAATGGGGGAGGAAGAGGACCGGGGAGCTGTTTTTT. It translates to CASSQWGRKRTGELFF.

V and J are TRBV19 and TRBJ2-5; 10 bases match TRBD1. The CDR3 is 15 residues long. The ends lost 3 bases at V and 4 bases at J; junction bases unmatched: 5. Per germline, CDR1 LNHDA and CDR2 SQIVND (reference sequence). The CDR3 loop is CASSIQTGGPETQYF. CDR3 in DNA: TGTGCCAGTAGTATCCAGACAGGGGGCCCAGAGACCCAGTACTTC. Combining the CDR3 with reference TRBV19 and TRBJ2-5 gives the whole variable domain DGGITQSPKYLFRKEGQNVTLSCEQNLNHDAMYWYRQDPGQGLRLIYYSQIVNDFQKGDIAEGYSVSREKKESFPLTVTSAQKNPTAFYLCASSIQTGGPETQYFGPGTRLLVL.

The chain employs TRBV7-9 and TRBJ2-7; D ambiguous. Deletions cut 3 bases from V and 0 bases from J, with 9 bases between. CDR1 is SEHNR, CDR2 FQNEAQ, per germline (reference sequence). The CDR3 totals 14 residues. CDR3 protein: CASSLTSSSYEQYF. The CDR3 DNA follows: TGTGCCAGCAGCTTGACTTCTAGCTCCTACGAGCAGTACTTC.

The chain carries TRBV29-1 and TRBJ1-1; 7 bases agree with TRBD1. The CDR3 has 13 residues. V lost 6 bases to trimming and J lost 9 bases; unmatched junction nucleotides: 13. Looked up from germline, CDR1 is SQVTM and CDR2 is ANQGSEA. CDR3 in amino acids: CSVESSGGRQAFF. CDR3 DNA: TGCAGCGTCGAGAGCTCAGGGGGGCGGCAAGCTTTCTTT.

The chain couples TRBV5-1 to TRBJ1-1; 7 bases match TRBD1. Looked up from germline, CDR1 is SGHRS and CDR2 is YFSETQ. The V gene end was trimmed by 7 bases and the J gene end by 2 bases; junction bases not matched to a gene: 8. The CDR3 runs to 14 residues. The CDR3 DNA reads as TGCGCCAGCGGAGTAGGGACAGCAAACACTGAAGCTTTCTTT. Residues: CASGVGTANTEAFF. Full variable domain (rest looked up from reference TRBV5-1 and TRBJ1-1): KAGVTQTPRYLIKTRGQQVTLSCSPISGHRSVSWYQQTPGQGLQFLFEYFSETQRNKGNFPGRFSGRQFSNSRSEMNVSTLELGDSALYLCASGVGTANTEAFFGQGTRLTVV.

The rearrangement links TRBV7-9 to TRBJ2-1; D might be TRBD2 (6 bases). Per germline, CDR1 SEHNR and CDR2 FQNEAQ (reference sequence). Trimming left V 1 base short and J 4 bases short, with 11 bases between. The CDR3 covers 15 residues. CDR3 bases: TGTGCCAGCAGCTTAGGAAGCGGGTTTTACAATGAGCAGTTCTTC. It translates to CASSLGSGFYNEQFF. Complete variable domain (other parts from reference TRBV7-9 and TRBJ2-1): DTGVSQNPRHKITKRGQNVTFRCDPISEHNRLYWYRQTLGQGPEFLTYFQNEAQLEKSRLLSDRFSAERPKGSFSTLEIQRTEQGDSAMYLCASSLGSGFYNEQFFGPGTRLTVL.

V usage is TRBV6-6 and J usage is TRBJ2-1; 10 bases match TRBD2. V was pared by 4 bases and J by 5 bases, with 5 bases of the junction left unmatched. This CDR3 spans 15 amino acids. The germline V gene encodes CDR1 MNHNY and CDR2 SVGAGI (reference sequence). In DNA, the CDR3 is TGTGCCAGCAGTTCTAGCGGGGGACTGAACAATGAGCAGTTCTTC. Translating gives CASSSSGGLNNEQFF.